The present T cell receptor (beta chain) was sequenced within a study of post-analysis software for immune sequencing data. Points from the study as a whole: Patients used about 5 TRBV segments, including TRBV5-6, TRBV5-1 and TRBV20-1, more often than controls.

The TCR beta cDNA libraries contained unique molecular identifiers. One entry per CDR3 protein results from TCRdb running MiXCR on the PCR reads. In the table there are hundreds of thousands of distinct CDR3 sequences, 25% to 30% of which are singletons. This clonotype was recorded once. Its antigen is currently unknown. This may be a read error, as it is one base from a much larger clone. The germline CDR1 and CDR2 sequences are DFQATT and SNEGSKA (reference sequence). This CDR3 region has 15 residues. The sequence derives from a girl under 18 with multiple sclerosis. V is TRBV20-1 and J is TRBJ2-4, with D unresolved. Gene TRBJ2-7 matches the end of the DNA better, so the J call may be wrong. What was sequenced was blood. CDR3 nucleotides: TGCAGTGCTAGCCCCCCGGGTATAGGGTTAAGCGAGCAGTACTTC. Residues: CSASPPGIGLSEQYF.